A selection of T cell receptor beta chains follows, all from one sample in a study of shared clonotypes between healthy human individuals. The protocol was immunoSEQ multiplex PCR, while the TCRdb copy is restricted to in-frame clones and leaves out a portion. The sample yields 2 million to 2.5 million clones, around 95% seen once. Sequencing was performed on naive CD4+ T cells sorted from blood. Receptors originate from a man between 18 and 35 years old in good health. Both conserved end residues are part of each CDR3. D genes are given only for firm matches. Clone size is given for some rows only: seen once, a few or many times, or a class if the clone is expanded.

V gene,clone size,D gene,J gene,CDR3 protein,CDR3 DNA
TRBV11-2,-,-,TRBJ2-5,CASSLTSVEETQYF,TGTGCCAGCAGCTTAACGTCTGTAGAAGAGACCCAGTACTTC
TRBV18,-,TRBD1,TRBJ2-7,CASSPPRTGKSYEQYF,TGTGCCAGCTCACCACCCCGGACAGGGAAATCCTACGAGCAGTACTTC
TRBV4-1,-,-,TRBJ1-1,CASSQDWLTEAFF,TGCGCCAGCAGCCAAGACTGGTTAACTGAAGCTTTCTTT
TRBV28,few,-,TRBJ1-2,CASSWIQTYGYTF,TGTGCCAGCAGTTGGATTCAGACCTATGGCTACACCTTC
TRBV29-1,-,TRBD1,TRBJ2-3,CSVGKDRATDTQYF,TGCAGCGTTGGAAAGGACAGGGCCACAGATACGCAGTATTTT
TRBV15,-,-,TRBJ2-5,CATSLRGETQYF,TGTGCCACCAGCCTAAGGGGGGAGACCCAGTACTTC
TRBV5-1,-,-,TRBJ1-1,CASSLAGDFTEAFF,TGCGCCAGCAGCTTGGCAGGGGACTTCACTGAAGCTTTCTTT
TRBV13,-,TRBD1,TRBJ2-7,CASSLMGQAAYEQYF,TGTGCCAGCAGCTTAATGGGACAGGCAGCCTACGAGCAGTACTTC
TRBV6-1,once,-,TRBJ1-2,CASSDVTLPAGGYTF,TGTGCCAGCAGCGACGTGACACTCCCCGCGGGGGGCTACACCTTC
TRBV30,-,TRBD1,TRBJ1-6,CAWKTTGGMNSPLHF,TGTGCCTGGAAAACGACAGGGGGAATGAATTCACCCCTCCACTTT
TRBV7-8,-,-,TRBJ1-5,CASSFVRQLNQPQHF,TGTGCCAGCAGCTTCGTGCGACAGCTCAATCAGCCCCAGCATTTT
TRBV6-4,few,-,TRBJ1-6,CASSDSIGNSPLHF,TGTGCCAGCAGTGACTCGATCGGGAATTCACCCCTCCACTTT
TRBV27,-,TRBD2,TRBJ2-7,CASTSYTGGFSEQYF,TGTGCCAGCACCTCATACACGGGGGGGTTTTCGGAGCAGTACTTC
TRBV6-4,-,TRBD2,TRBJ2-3,CASSLAGGTDTQYF,TGTGCCAGCAGTTTAGCGGGGGGCACAGATACGCAGTATTTT
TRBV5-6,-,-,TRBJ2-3,CASSLRVIQTPTDTQYF,TGTGCCAGCAGCTTGAGGGTTATCCAGACCCCCACAGATACGCAGTATTTT
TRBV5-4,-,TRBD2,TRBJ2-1,CASSPGTSGRGINEQFF,TGTGCCAGCAGCCCCGGGACTAGCGGGAGGGGAATCAATGAGCAGTTCTTC
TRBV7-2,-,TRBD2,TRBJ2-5,CASSKARAGFQETQYF,TGTGCCAGCAGCAAAGCCCGAGCGGGGTTCCAAGAGACCCAGTACTTC
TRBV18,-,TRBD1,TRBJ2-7,CASSDRAGGGYEQYF,TGTGCCAGCTCGGACAGGGCAGGGGGAGGCTACGAGCAGTACTTC
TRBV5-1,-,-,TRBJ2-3,CASSLARPTDTQYF,TGCGCCAGCAGCTTGGCTCGGCCCACAGATACGCAGTATTTT
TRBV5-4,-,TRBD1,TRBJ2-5,CASSLTGAQETQYF,TGTGCCAGCAGCCTGACAGGGGCCCAAGAGACCCAGTACTTC
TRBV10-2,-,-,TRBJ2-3,CASSESQFGTSTDTQYF,TGCGCCAGCAGTGAGTCGCAGTTCGGGACAAGCACAGATACGCAGTATTTT
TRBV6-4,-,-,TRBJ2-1,CASSDVEGSSYNEQFF,TGTGCCAGCAGTGATGTCGAGGGTAGCTCCTACAATGAGCAGTTCTTC
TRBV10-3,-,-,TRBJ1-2,CAISPGTHDPNYGYTF,TGTGCCATCAGTCCCGGGACACATGACCCTAACTATGGCTACACCTTC
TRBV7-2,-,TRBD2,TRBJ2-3,CASSLGLAGVLLPDTQYF,TGTGCCAGCAGCTTAGGGCTAGCGGGAGTTCTTCTCCCAGATACGCAGTATTTT
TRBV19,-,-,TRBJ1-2,CASSPEMRAGIGYTF,TGTGCCAGTAGCCCAGAAATGAGGGCAGGGATCGGCTACACCTTC
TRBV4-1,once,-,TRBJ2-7,CASSQTPASYEQYF,TGCGCCAGCAGCCAAACACCCGCCTCCTACGAGCAGTACTTC
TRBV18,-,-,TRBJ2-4,CASSPEPAVAKNIQYF,TGTGCCAGCTCACCGGAACCGGCAGTAGCCAAAAACATTCAGTACTTC
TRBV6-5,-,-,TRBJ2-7,CASSYAGASSYEQYF,TGTGCCAGCAGTTACGCGGGGGCCTCGTCCTACGAGCAGTACTTC
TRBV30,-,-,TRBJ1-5,CAWAGANQPQHF,TGTGCCTGGGCAGGGGCCAATCAGCCCCAGCATTTT
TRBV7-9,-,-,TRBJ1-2,CASSLQGNYGYTF,TGTGCCAGCAGCCTGCAGGGTAACTATGGCTACACCTTC
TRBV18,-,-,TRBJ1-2,CASSPRSEGSGYTF,TGTGCCAGCTCACCACGTTCCGAGGGCAGCGGCTACACCTTC
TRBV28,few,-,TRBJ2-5,CASRDPGETQYF,TGTGCCAGCCGGGACCCCGGAGAGACCCAGTACTTC
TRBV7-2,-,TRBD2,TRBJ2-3,CASSFSLAGGTDTQYF,TGTGCCAGCAGCTTCTCACTAGCGGGAGGGACAGATACGCAGTATTTT
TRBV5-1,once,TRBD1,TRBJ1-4,CASSIQGATNEKLFF,TGCGCCAGCAGCATACAGGGGGCAACTAATGAAAAACTGTTTTTT
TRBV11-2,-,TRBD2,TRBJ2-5,CASSLVREGLETQYF,TGTGCCAGCAGCTTAGTACGGGAGGGCCTGGAGACCCAGTACTTC
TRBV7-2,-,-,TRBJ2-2,CASSPASWGGIYTGELFF,TGTGCCAGCAGCCCCGCTTCCTGGGGCGGGATATACACCGGGGAGCTGTTTTTT
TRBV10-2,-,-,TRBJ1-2,CASSVDRNNGYTF,TGCGCCAGCAGCGTAGACAGGAATAATGGCTACACCTTC
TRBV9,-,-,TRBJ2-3,CASSVAVAGDTQYF,TGTGCCAGCAGCGTAGCAGTCGCGGGTGATACGCAGTATTTT
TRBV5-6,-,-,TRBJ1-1,CASSQVASTNTEAFF,TGTGCCAGCAGCCAGGTGGCATCTACGAACACTGAAGCTTTCTTT
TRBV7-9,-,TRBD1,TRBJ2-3,CASSPKTGQRTDTQYF,TGTGCCAGCAGCCCCAAGACGGGACAGCGCACAGATACGCAGTATTTT
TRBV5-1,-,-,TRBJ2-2,CASSFVDVAGELFF,TGCGCCAGCAGCTTTGTGGATGTAGCCGGGGAGCTGTTTTTT
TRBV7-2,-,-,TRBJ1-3,CASSLMGYSGNTIYF,TGTGCCAGCAGCTTAATGGGTTACTCTGGAAACACCATATATTTT
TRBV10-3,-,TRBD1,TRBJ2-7,CATQGQVSSYEQYF,TGTGCCACCCAGGGACAGGTGAGCTCCTACGAGCAGTACTTC
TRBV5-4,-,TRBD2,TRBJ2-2,CASRSRGGDTGELFF,TGTGCCAGCAGATCCCGGGGGGGAGACACCGGGGAGCTGTTTTTT
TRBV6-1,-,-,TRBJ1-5,CASSENSQGGSNQPQHF,TGTGCCAGCAGTGAAAATTCCCAGGGTGGCAGCAATCAGCCCCAGCATTTT
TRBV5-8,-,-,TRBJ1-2,CASSVGAGGYTF,TGTGCCAGCAGTGTAGGCGCCGGCGGCTACACCTTC
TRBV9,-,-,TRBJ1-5,CASSAAGGNQPQHF,TGTGCCAGCAGCGCCGCCGGGGGCAATCAGCCCCAGCATTTT
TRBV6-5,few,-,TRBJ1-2,CASSYSKAVRGYTF,TGTGCCAGCAGTTACTCGAAGGCTGTTCGTGGCTACACCTTC